These 10 T cell receptor beta chains were sequenced from one sample in a study of blood T cells in healthy people across ages (dated by TCRdb to the mid-2010s). The library came from 5' RACE. Sequencing used an Illumina HiSeq 2500. A second about 7 to 12 cycle PCR used a sample-barcoded 5' primer and a J-beta primer mix. TCRdb took the public reads, trimmed them with fastp at Q25, ran MiXCR for clone calling and kept in-frame beta chains. Each entry is one CDR3 protein sequence, shown with its most common DNA and genes. Recorded for this sample are 540,000 or so distinct CDR3 sequences; around half of them occurred a single time. The ten most abundant clones make up around 24% of the sample. Sequencing was done on a sample of blood. These receptors all come from a man at least 80 years old in good health.

This clonotype appeared once. The junction and the germline gene differ at one end; a read error may be behind it. The chain joins TRBV6-6 to TRBJ1-4, with D possibly TRBD1 on 5 matching bases. This CDR3 has 17 amino acids. Germline CDR1 is MNHNY and CDR2 is SVGAGI (reference sequence). For the CDR3, the DNA is TGTGCTAGCAGTCGGAACTACCAGGGAACAACTAATGAAAAACTGTTTTTT. It codes for CASSRNYQGTTNEKLFF.

This chain links TRBV29-1 with TRBJ2-7, with D unclear. The better agreement between TRBJ2-5 and the DNA end casts doubt on the J call. Per the germline V gene, CDR1 is SQVTM and CDR2 is ANQGSEA. This CDR3 comprises 11 residues. The CDR3 protein is CSVDVGETQYF. CDR3 in DNA: TGCAGCGTTGATGTGGGGGAGACCCAGTACTTC.

This clonotype has more than one count but fewer than ten. The chain carries TRBV12-3 or TRBV12-4 and TRBJ2-1; D is possibly TRBD1 (5 bases). The CDR3 loop spans 15 amino acids. V lost 6 bases to trimming and J lost 5 bases, with 17 bases between them. The CDR3 DNA is TGTGCCAGCAGCCCCTCCCCAGGGAACCACAATGAGCAGTTCTTC. Translating gives CASSPSPGNHNEQFF.

About this clonotype itself: A much larger clone lies a single base off, so this may be a read error. The V and J genes are TRBV10-3 and TRBJ2-1; 9 nucleotides align to TRBD2. V gave up 8 bases and J gave up 6 bases; unmatched junction bases: 11. The CDR3 is made up of 15 amino acids. Germline loops: CDR1 ENHRY, CDR2 SYGVKD. CDR3 nucleotides: TGTGCCATCGGGGCTATAGCGGGAGATGTCAATGAGCAGTTCTTC. Its protein is CAIGAIAGDVNEQFF.

This clonotype has just a few counts. The chain uses TRBV9 and TRBJ1-6, with 8 bases identical to TRBD1. This CDR3 has 15 amino acids. The germline gives CDR1 SGDLS, CDR2 YYNGEE. The J segment lost 5 bases and the V segment lost 1 base, leaving 2 bases of the junction unmatched. CDR3: CASSVTDRDNSPLHF. In nucleotides, the CDR3 is TGTGCCAGCAGCGTAACGGACAGGGATAATTCACCCCTCCACTTT.

Many counts were recorded for this clonotype. J is TRBJ2-1 and V is TRBV7-9, with 11 bases matching TRBD2. This CDR3 has 16 residues. CDR1 SEHNR and CDR2 FQNEAQ come from the germline V gene (reference sequence). Trimming at V came to 0 bases and at J to 12 bases, leaving 10 bases not matched to a gene. For the CDR3, the DNA is TGTGCCAGCAGCTTAGCGACTAGCGGGGCCGCCGGGGGGCAGTTCTTC. It translates to CASSLATSGAAGGQFF.

J is TRBJ2-7 and V is TRBV20-1; D is undetermined. The CDR3 runs to 14 residues. Germline assignment: CDR1 DFQATT and CDR2 SNEGSKA (reference sequence). V was pared by 6 bases and J by 2 bases, with 17 bases between. The DNA for the CDR3 is TGCAGTGCCAAATCCCCGTTAACTGCCTACGAGCAGTACTTC. Translated: CSAKSPLTAYEQYF.

The V call is TRBV5-1, the J call TRBJ2-2; D is ambiguous. Germline V gene data show CDR1 as SGHRS and CDR2 as YFSETQ. This CDR3 region has 16 residues. V dropped 0 bases and J dropped 0 bases, with 9 bases sitting between them. DNA for the CDR3: TGCGCCAGCAGCTTGGTGGTACCCGCGAACACCGGGGAGCTGTTTTTT. Amino acid sequence: CASSLVVPANTGELFF.

This clonotype was detected a few times. At one end the junction does not follow the germline gene, possibly because of a read error. V and J are TRBV3-1 and TRBJ1-2, with TRBD1 identical over 7 bases. The CDR3 runs to 17 residues. CDR1 is LGHDT and CDR2 is YNNKEL in the germline V gene (reference sequence). The CDR3 DNA follows: TGTGCCAGTAGCCTACAGGGGTCCCAAGTTACAAACCATGGCTACACCTTC. Its protein is CASSLQGSQVTNHGYTF. The full variable domain, its missing parts supplied by reference TRBV3-1 and TRBJ1-2, is DTAVSQTPKYLVTQMGNDKSIKCEQNLGHDTMYWYKQDSKKFLKIMFSYNNKELIINETVPNRFSPKSPDKAHLNLHINSLELGDSAVYFCASSLQGSQVTNHGYTFGSGTRLTVV.

About this clonotype: One end of the junction is discordant with germline, which a read error may explain. The V call is TRBV4-2, the J call TRBJ1-1, with TRBD1 as a possible D gene (6 bases). This CDR3 has 18 amino acids. Germline assignment: CDR1 LGHNA and CDR2 YNFKEQ. CDR3 nucleotides: TGTGCCAGCAACCAAGGGCTGGGGGCAGAGGTTCCGAACACTGAAGCTTTCTTT. Residues: CASNQGLGAEVPNTEAFF.